This T cell receptor beta chain comes out of a study of blood T cell repertoires in COVID-19. At the level of the study: COVID-19 samples from acute and convalescent phases originated in the United States, Italy and Spain.

Assay used: immunoSEQ multiplex PCR; TCRdb lists only in-frame clones, some missing. The sample has about 95,000 clones, 89% seen once; the top ten hold under 5.5%. Trimming cost V 0 bases and J 0 bases, with 15 bases left between them. Germline CDR1 reads MNHEY; CDR2 reads SMNVEV (reference sequence). CDR3 length: 18 residues. A Seattle source enrolled patients during active infection and followed them longitudinally. J is TRBJ2-1 and V is TRBV27, with a tentative D call TRBD1 (6 bases). The sequencing sample was made of peripheral blood. The clonotype comes from a man between 60 and 75 years old with COVID-19, enrolled during active disease. The CDR3 region is CASSLSMGAVSSYNEQFF. The CDR3 nucleotides are TGTGCCAGCAGTTTATCCATGGGGGCCGTTAGCTCCTACAATGAGCAGTTCTTC.